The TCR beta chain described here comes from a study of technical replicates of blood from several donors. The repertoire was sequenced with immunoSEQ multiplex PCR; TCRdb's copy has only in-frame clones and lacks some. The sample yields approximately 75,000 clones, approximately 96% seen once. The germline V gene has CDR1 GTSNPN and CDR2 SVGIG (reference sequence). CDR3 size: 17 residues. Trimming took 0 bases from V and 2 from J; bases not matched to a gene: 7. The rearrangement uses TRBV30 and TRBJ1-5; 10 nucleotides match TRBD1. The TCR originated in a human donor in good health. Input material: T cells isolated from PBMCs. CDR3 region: CAWSVRGQGWGNQPQHF. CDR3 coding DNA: TGTGCCTGGAGTGTAAGGGGACAGGGGTGGGGCAATCAGCCCCAGCATTTT.